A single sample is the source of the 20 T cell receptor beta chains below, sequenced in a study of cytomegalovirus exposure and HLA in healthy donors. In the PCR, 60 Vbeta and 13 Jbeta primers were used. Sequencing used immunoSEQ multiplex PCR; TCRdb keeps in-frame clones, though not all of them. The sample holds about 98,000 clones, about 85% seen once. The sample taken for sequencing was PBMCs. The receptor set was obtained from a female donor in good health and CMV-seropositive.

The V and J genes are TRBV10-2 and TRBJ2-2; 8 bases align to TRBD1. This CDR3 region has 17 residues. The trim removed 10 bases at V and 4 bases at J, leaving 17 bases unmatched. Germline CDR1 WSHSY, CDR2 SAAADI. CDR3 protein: CATAIVSATGATGELFF. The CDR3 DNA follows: TGCGCCACCGCTATAGTGAGTGCGACAGGGGCCACCGGGGAGCTGTTTTTT.

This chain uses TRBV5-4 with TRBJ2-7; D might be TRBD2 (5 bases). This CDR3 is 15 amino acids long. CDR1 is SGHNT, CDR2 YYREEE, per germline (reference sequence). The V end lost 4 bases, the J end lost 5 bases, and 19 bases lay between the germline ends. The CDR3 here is CASSGTRTEGHEQYF. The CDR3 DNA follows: TGTGCCAGCAGCGGAACTAGGACCGAAGGCCACGAGCAGTACTTC.

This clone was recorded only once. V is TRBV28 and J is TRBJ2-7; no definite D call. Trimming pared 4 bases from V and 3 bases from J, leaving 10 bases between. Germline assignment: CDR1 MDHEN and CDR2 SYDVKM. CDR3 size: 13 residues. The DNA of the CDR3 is TGTGCCAGCAGTTCGACACCGAACTACGAGCAGTACTTC. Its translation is CASSSTPNYEQYF.

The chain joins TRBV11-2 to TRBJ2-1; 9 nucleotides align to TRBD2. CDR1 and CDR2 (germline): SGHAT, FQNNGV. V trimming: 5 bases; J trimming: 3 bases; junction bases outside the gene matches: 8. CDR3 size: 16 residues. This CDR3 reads CASSVRGTSLYNEQFF. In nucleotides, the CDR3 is TGTGCCAGCAGCGTACGAGGGACTAGCCTCTACAATGAGCAGTTCTTC.

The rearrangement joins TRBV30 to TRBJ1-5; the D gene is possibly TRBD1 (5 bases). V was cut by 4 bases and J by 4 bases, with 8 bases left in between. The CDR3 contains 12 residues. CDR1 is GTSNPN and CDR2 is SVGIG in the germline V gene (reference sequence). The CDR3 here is CAWNRGNQPQHF. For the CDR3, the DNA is TGTGCCTGGAATCGGGGGAATCAGCCCCAGCATTTT.

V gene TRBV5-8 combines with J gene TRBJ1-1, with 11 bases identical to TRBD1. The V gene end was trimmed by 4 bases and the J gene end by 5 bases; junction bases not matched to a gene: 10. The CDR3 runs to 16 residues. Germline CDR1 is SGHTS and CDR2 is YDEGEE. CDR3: CASSTGTGGSYTEAFF. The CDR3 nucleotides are TGTGCCAGCAGCACCGGGACAGGGGGTTCGTATACTGAAGCTTTCTTT.

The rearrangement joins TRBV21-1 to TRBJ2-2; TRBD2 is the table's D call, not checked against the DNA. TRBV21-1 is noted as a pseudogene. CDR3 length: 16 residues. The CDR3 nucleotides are TGTGCCAGCAGCGAGACTAGCGGGAGGAACACCGGGGAGCTGTTTTTT. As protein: CASSETSGRNTGELFF.

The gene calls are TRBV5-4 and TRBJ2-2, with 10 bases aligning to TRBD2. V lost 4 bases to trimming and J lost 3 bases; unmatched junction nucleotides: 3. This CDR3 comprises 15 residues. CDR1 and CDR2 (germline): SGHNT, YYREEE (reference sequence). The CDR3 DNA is TGTGCCAGCAGCCTAGCGGGAGTCGACACCGGGGAGCTGTTTTTT. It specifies CASSLAGVDTGELFF.

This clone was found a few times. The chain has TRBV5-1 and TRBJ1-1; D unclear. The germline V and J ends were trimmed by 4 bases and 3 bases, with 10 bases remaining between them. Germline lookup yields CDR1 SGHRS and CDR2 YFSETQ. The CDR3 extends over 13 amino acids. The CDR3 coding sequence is TGCGCCAGCAGCCCCGACATCTACACTGAAGCTTTCTTT. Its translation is CASSPDIYTEAFF.

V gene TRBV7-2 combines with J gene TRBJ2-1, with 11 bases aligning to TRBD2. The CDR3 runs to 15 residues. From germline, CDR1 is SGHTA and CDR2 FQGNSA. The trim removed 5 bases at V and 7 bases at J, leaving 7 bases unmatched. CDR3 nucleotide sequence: TGTGCCAGCAGCCTGGCGGGACTAGCGGCGAATGAGCAGTTCTTC. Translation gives CASSLAGLAANEQFF.

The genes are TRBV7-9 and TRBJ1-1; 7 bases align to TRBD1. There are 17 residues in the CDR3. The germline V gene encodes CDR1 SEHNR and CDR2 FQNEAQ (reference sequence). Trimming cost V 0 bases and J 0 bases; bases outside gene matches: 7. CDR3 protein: CASSLAGQGVVNTEAFF. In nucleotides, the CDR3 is TGTGCCAGCAGCTTAGCGGGGCAGGGGGTAGTGAACACTGAAGCTTTCTTT.

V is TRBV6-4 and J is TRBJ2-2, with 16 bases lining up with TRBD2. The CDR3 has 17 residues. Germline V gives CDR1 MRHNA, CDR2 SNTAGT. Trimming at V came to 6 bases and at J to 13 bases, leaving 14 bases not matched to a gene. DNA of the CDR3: TGTGCCAGCAGGGGCCCAGGGACTAGCGGGAGGGCCGGTGTGCTGTTTTTT. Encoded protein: CASRGPGTSGRAGVLFF.

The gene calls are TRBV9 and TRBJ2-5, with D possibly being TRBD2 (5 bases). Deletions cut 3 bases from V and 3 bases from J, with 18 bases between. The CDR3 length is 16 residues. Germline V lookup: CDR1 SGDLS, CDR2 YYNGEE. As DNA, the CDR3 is TGTGCCAGCAGCGGCTCGGGGATAACTAGAGAAGAGACCCAGTACTTC. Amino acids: CASSGSGITREETQYF. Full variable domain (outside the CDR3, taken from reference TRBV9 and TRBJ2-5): DSGVTQTPKHLITATGQRVTLRCSPRSGDLSVYWYQQSLDQGLQFLIQYYNGEERAKGNILERFSAQQFPDLHSELNLSSLELGDSALYFCASSGSGITREETQYFGPGTRLLVL.

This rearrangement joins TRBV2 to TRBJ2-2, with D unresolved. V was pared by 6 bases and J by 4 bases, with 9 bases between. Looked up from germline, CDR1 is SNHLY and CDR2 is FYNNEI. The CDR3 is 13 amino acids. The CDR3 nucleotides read TGTGCCAGCAGCATGACTCGCACCGGGGAGCTGTTTTTT. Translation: CASSMTRTGELFF.

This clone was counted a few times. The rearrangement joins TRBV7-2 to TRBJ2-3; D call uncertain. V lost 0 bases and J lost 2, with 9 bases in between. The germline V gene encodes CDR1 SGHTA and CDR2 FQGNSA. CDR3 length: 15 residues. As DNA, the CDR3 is TGTGCCAGCAGCTTAGCTGGAGACTCCACAGATACGCAGTATTTT. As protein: CASSLAGDSTDTQYF.

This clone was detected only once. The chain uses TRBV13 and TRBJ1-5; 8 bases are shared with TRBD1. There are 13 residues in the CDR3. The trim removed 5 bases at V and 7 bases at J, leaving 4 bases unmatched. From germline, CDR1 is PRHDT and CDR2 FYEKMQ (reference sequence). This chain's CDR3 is CASSPRGRQPQHF. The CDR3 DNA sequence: TGTGCCAGCAGCCCCAGGGGGCGACAGCCCCAGCATTTT.

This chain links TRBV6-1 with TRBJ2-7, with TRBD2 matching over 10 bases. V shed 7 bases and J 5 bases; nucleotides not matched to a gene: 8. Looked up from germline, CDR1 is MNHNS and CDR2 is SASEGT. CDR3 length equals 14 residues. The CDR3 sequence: CASKERGGVNEQYF. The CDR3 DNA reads TGTGCCAGCAAGGAGCGGGGGGGCGTTAACGAGCAGTACTTC.

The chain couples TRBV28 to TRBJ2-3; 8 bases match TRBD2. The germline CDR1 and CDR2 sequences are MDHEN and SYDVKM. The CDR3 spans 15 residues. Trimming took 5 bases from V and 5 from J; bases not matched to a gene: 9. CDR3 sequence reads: CASSNSGEAVDTQYF. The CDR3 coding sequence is TGTGCCAGCAGTAATAGCGGGGAAGCGGTAGATACGCAGTATTTT.

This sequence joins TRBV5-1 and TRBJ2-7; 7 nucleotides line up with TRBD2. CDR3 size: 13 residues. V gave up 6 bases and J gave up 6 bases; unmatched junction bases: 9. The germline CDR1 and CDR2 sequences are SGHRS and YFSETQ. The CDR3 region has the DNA TGCGCCAGCACCCAAAGGGAGGGTTGCGAGCAGTACTTC. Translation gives CASTQREGCEQYF.

Here the CDR3 reads CASVVFPGQGLLNEQFF. The CDR3, as DNA: TGCGCCAGTGTTGTATTCCCGGGACAGGGTTTACTCAATGAGCAGTTCTTC. The chain links TRBV5-1 to TRBJ2-1, with 9 bases that match TRBD1. The germline CDR1 and CDR2 sequences are SGHRS and YFSETQ. Trimming cost V 8 bases and J 6 bases; bases outside gene matches: 18. The CDR3 runs to 17 residues.